This is a list of T cell receptor beta chains from one sample in a study of shared clonotypes between healthy human individuals. Assay: immunoSEQ multiplex PCR; the TCRdb copy retains only in-frame clones and omits some. The data contain roughly 2,000,000 clones, just under 95% of them singletons. The sample taken for sequencing was naive CD8+ T cells sorted from blood. These receptors were collected from a man younger than 35 in good health. CDR3s include the opening cysteine and the closing phenylalanine or tryptophan. The D gene is left open where the match is weak. Rows may omit the clone size; those that give it use once, few, many or a size class.

TRBD2,TRBV18,NA,TRBJ2-3,TGTGCCAGCTCCTTGACTAGCGGGGACACAGATACGCAGTATTTT,CASSLTSGDTDTQYF
NA,TRBV27,NA,TRBJ2-5,TGTGCCAGCAGTTATCCCTGGAGGGGGCATGCGGAGACCCAGTACTTC,CASSYPWRGHAETQYF
NA,TRBV7-9,NA,TRBJ2-3,TGTGCCAGCAGCAGCCCAATTGACGATACGCAGTATTTT,CASSSPIDDTQYF
NA,TRBV28,NA,TRBJ2-5,TGTGCCAGCAGTCCCTCGACAGGGAGGTACCAAGAGACCCAGTACTTC,CASSPSTGRYQETQYF
NA,TRBV19,NA,TRBJ1-1,TGTGCCAGTATTCGGACAGAGAACACTGAAGCTTTCTTT,CASIRTENTEAFF
NA,TRBV6-1,NA,TRBJ2-7,TGTGCCAGCAGCCTCTTCCCAAGTAGCTCCTACGAGCAGTACTTC,CASSLFPSSSYEQYF
NA,TRBV9,NA,TRBJ1-1,TGTGCCAGCAGCGGCCTCGCGGGGCCGGACACTGAAGCTTTCTTT,CASSGLAGPDTEAFF
NA,TRBV29-1,NA,TRBJ1-1,TGCAGCGCTACGACAGACATGAACACTGAAGCTTTCTTT,CSATTDMNTEAFF
TRBD2,TRBV9,NA,TRBJ2-3,TGTGCCAGCAGCACGACGGGACTAGCGGGGGATACGCAGTATTTT,CASSTTGLAGDTQYF
TRBD2,TRBV29-1,NA,TRBJ2-5,TGCAGCGTCGAAGGGCTAGCGGGAAACCACGAGACCCAGTACTTC,CSVEGLAGNHETQYF
TRBD1,TRBV2,NA,TRBJ1-1,TGTGCCAGCATCTCCCCGGCAGGGGGCGTATACACTGAAGCTTTCTTT,CASISPAGGVYTEAFF
NA,TRBV5-6,NA,TRBJ2-7,TGTGCCAGCAGCTTTCTGGGCTCCTACGAGCAGTACTTC,CASSFLGSYEQYF
NA,TRBV10-1,NA,TRBJ1-1,TGCGCCAGCAGTGAAACTTCATGGACTGAAGCTTTCTTT,CASSETSWTEAFF
NA,TRBV18,once,TRBJ2-5,TGTGCCAGCTCACCAATAGAAGGCCAAGAGACCCAGTACTTC,CASSPIEGQETQYF
TRBD1,TRBV19,once,TRBJ2-7,TGTGCCAGTAGTATATTGGGACAGTCCTACGAGCAGTACTTC,CASSILGQSYEQYF
NA,TRBV7-9,NA,TRBJ1-1,TGTGCCAGCAGCTTTGAGGGTCAAGCTTTCTTT,CASSFEGQAFF
TRBD1,TRBV9,NA,TRBJ1-2,TGTGCCAGCAGCCCAAGAGGGCAGGGGGTCTATGGCTACACCTTC,CASSPRGQGVYGYTF
NA,TRBV4-1,once,TRBJ2-1,TGCGCCAGCAGCCAAGATCTAGTCTCCTACAATGAGCAGTTCTTC,CASSQDLVSYNEQFF